Listed below are T cell receptor beta chains from one sample, sequenced in a study of T-cell memory formation after mild COVID-19. Each CDR3 protein is one row after TCRdb ran MiXCR on the 5' RACE reads. The repertoire holds 400,000 to 500,000 distinct CDR3 sequences, with 18% as singletons. The sample comprised PBMCs or a T cell subset sorted from them (not recorded which). The source of these receptors is a man younger than 35 who had mild COVID-19 (a few samples of this study predate the infection). Cell type and time point are not known. Both conserved end residues are part of each CDR3. D genes are given only for firm matches. Not all rows give a size; the values are once, few, many and, for expanded clones, a class.

TRBJ2-7,few,-,TRBV28,TGTGCCAGCAGTTTTTCGGTCCACGAGCAGTACTTC,CASSFSVHEQYF
TRBJ2-5,few,-,TRBV7-9,TGTGCCAGCTCGGGGCGATCCGAGACCCAGTACTTC,CASSGRSETQYF
TRBJ2-5,-,-,TRBV7-9,TGTGCCAGCAATCATATTCAGGGCAGTCAAGAGACCCAGTACTTC,CASNHIQGSQETQYF
TRBJ2-3,few,-,TRBV20-1,TGCAGTGCCACTGATCCGGTGAGCACAGATACGCAGTATTTT,CSATDPVSTDTQYF
TRBJ1-2,many,-,TRBV6-5,TGTGCCAGCAGTTACTCGACTGGGACATCGGGTGGCTACACCTTC,CASSYSTGTSGGYTF
TRBJ2-1,few,-,TRBV28,TGTGCCAGCAGTTTAAATGGGGGGACCGATAGGGTGAATGAGCAGTTCTTC,CASSLNGGTDRVNEQFF
TRBJ2-1,many,TRBD2,TRBV5-1,TGCGCCAGCAGCTTGGAGAGCGGGGACTACAATGAGCAGTTCTTC,CASSLESGDYNEQFF
TRBJ2-3,few,-,TRBV9,TGTGCCAGCAGCGTAGCTTATGGGTTTAGCACAGATACGCAGTATTTT,CASSVAYGFSTDTQYF
TRBJ2-1,few,-,TRBV7-3,TGTGCCAGCAGCGCTCAGGGGTACGATGAGCAGTTCTTC,CASSAQGYDEQFF
TRBJ2-5,-,-,TRBV15,TGTGCCACCAGCAGAAGTATAAGGACAGACCAAGAGACCCAGTACTTC,CATSRSIRTDQETQYF
TRBJ1-1,many,-,TRBV5-6,TGTGCCAGCAGCTTGGCAAGGCCGAACACTGAAGCTTTCTTT,CASSLARPNTEAFF
TRBJ1-6,-,TRBD1,TRBV2,TGTGCCAGCAGTGACGAGACAGGGGCGACCTTT,CASSDETGATF
TRBJ2-1,many,-,TRBV5-1,TGCGCCAGCAGCCTAGCAGGGGACCACAATGAGCAGTTCTTC,CASSLAGDHNEQFF
TRBJ2-5,few,TRBD2,TRBV20-1,TGCAGTGCTAGCGGTGGGGGAGGGATTGAGACCCAGTACTTC,CSASGGGGIETQYF
TRBJ2-5,few,TRBD2,TRBV9,TGTGCCAGCAGCGCCCCTACTAGCGGAAGGCCAGAGACCCAGTACTTC,CASSAPTSGRPETQYF
TRBJ2-5,few,TRBD2,TRBV20-1,TGCAGCTCCTCTCTAGCGGCCCGACAAGAGACCCAGTACTTC,CSSSLAARQETQYF
TRBJ1-2,many,TRBD1,TRBV18,TGTGCCAGCTCACCACGGACAGGGGGCTATGGCTACACCTTC,CASSPRTGGYGYTF
TRBJ1-2,-,-,TRBV4-3,TGCGCCAGCAGCCAAGAGATCAGGGTGGATCGATATGGCTACACCTTC,CASSQEIRVDRYGYTF
TRBJ2-1,few,-,TRBV5-1,TGCGCCAGCAGAGAGGCTACGAGCTCCTACAATGAGCAGTCCTTC,CASREATSSYNEQSF
TRBJ1-5,-,-,TRBV4-3,TGCGCCAGCAGCCAAGAATTAGGTATCAGATTTGGGGGTGGGCCCCAGCATTTT,CASSQELGIRFGGGPQHF
TRBJ2-1,-,-,TRBV7-6,TGTGCCAGCAGCTTAGGGCTCAGCCCAACCTACAATGAGCAGTTCTTC,CASSLGLSPTYNEQFF
TRBJ2-5,few,TRBD1,TRBV6-1,TGTGCCAGCAGCCTGCTCCGGGACAGCGGAGAGACCCAGTACTTC,CASSLLRDSGETQYF
TRBJ2-2,-,-,TRBV28,TGTGCCAGCAGCCTAAAACAGGATAACACCGGGGAGCTGTTTTTT,CASSLKQDNTGELFF
TRBJ2-5,few,TRBD1,TRBV24-1,TGTGCCACCAGTGACACAGGGGGCGAAGAGACCCAGTACTTC,CATSDTGGEETQYF
TRBJ1-1,-,-,TRBV9,TGTGCCAGCACCCTCGTTGGGGGGGGCGATGAAGCTTTCTTT,CASTLVGGGDEAFF
TRBJ1-2,-,-,TRBV7-2,TGTGCCAGCAGCTTCGGGATTTCCGACGGCTACACCTTC,CASSFGISDGYTF
TRBJ1-5,-,-,TRBV20-1,TGCAGTGCTATCGAGGATAGCAATCAGCCCCAGCATTTT,CSAIEDSNQPQHF
TRBJ1-1,-,-,TRBV19,TGTGCCAGTATCCGGGGGTCTGAAGCTTTCTTT,CASIRGSEAFF
TRBJ2-1,-,TRBD2,TRBV7-9,TGTGCCAGCAGCTTCCCTGCTAGCGGGGGGACTTACAATGAGCAGTTCTTC,CASSFPASGGTYNEQFF
TRBJ1-1,few,-,TRBV27,TGTGCCAGCAGTTTAACGACCAGGGCTGAAGCTTTCTTT,CASSLTTRAEAFF
TRBJ2-4,-,-,TRBV11-2,TGTGCCAGCAGCTTATCCCCGGGGGCGGCAGGGGTAGCCAAAAACATTCAGTACTTC,CASSLSPGAAGVAKNIQYF
TRBJ2-3,-,-,TRBV7-3,TGTGCCAGCACTCCGGGTGATAGCACAGATACGCAGTATTTT,CASTPGDSTDTQYF
TRBJ1-5,-,-,TRBV20-1,TGCAGTGCTTCAGGGTCGGGCAATCAGCCCCAGCATTTT,CSASGSGNQPQHF
TRBJ2-7,-,-,TRBV20-1,TGCAGTGCTAGATCAGCTCTGAACGAGCAGTACTTC,CSARSALNEQYF
TRBJ2-2,many,-,TRBV19,TGTGCCAGTATGGCCCTAGGCGTTAACACCGGGGAGCTGTTTTTT,CASMALGVNTGELFF
TRBJ2-3,-,-,TRBV7-9,TGTGCCAGTCTTTGGCGGGGTGGCACAGATACGCAGTATTTT,CASLWRGGTDTQYF
TRBJ2-3,-,-,TRBV27,TGTGCCAGCAGTTTATCATTCGTCGGCACAGATACGCAGTATTTT,CASSLSFVGTDTQYF
TRBJ1-1,few,TRBD1,TRBV20-1,TGCAGTGCTAGGAACCTTGCAGGGGGCACTGAAGCTTTCTTT,CSARNLAGGTEAFF
TRBJ1-5,few,-,TRBV20-1,TGCAGTGCTAGAGCTTATAGCAATCAGCCCCAGCATTTT,CSARAYSNQPQHF
TRBJ2-1,-,-,TRBV7-3,TGTGCCCCTGCGGGGGAGCAGTTCTTC,CAPAGEQFF
TRBJ2-2,-,-,TRBV7-6,TGTGCCAGCAGCTTCTCAGCCGGCGCCGGGGAGCTGTTTTTT,CASSFSAGAGELFF
TRBJ2-1,-,-,TRBV14,TGTGCCAGCAGCCAAGAAGGGCACTACAATGAGCAGTTCTTC,CASSQEGHYNEQFF
TRBJ1-2,-,TRBD1,TRBV5-1,TGCGCCAGCAGCTCGACAGGGGATCGGAATGGCTACACCTTC,CASSSTGDRNGYTF
TRBJ1-4,-,-,TRBV5-1,TGCGCCAGCAGCCCGGGTACAGAAGAAAAACTGTTTTTT,CASSPGTEEKLFF
TRBJ2-3,few,TRBD1,TRBV4-3,TGCGCCAGCAGCCCAGACAGGGGAAAAACAGATACGCAGTATTTT,CASSPDRGKTDTQYF
TRBJ2-1,few,-,TRBV24-1,TGTGCCACCAGTGATCCCTCCCGGGGTGAGCAGTTCTTC,CATSDPSRGEQFF
TRBJ2-4,-,TRBD1,TRBV7-9,TGTGCCAGCAGCACCTTGACCAGGGGGTCCAAAAACATTCAGTACTTC,CASSTLTRGSKNIQYF
TRBJ1-1,-,-,TRBV5-1,TGCGCCAGCGGGAGGGCGGGATGGACTGAAGCTTTCTTT,CASGRAGWTEAFF
TRBJ1-6,few,-,TRBV18,TGTGCCAGCTCGGCAAATCAGGGCTCCTATAATTCACCCCTCCACTTT,CASSANQGSYNSPLHF
TRBJ2-1,few,-,TRBV7-2,TGTGCCAGCAGCTCCTCACGGAGCTCCTACAATGAGCAGTTCTTC,CASSSSRSSYNEQFF
TRBJ2-7,-,TRBD1,TRBV5-5,TGTGCCAGCAGCCGCGGGACAGGGTCTTCAGAGCAGTACTTC,CASSRGTGSSEQYF
TRBJ2-3,-,-,TRBV20-1,TGCAGTGCTAGATCCTCAGATACGCAGTATTTT,CSARSSDTQYF
TRBJ2-2,many,-,TRBV5-1,TGCGCCAGCAGGCCTATAGGGACCGGGGAGCTGTTTTTT,CASRPIGTGELFF
TRBJ2-5,many,TRBD1,TRBV5-1,TGCGCCAGCACCGGGACAGACCAAGAGACCCAGTACTTC,CASTGTDQETQYF
TRBJ2-7,few,-,TRBV20-1,TGCAGTGCTAGTTCGAGATACGAGCAGTACTTC,CSASSRYEQYF
TRBJ2-5,few,-,TRBV7-9,TGTGCCAGCAGCTTAGCCACTACAGGGTTCCTCCAAGAGACCCAGTACTTC,CASSLATTGFLQETQYF